This TCR beta chain appears in the sequencing data of a study of OX40 agonist ivuxolimab in advanced cancers. Whole-study context: Patients treated during dose escalation were battling hepatocellular carcinoma, melanoma, renal cell or head and neck cancer.

Produced via immunoSEQ multiplex PCR; TCRdb's table is partial and in-frame only. The table includes approximately 52,000 clones, around four fifths detected once. The germline V gene encodes CDR1 SGHTS and CDR2 YDEGEE. V was clipped by 0 bases and J by 0 bases, with 12 bases between them. The CDR3 sequence is 16 residues long. This sequence joins TRBV5-8 and TRBJ1-2; D possibly corresponds to TRBD1 (5 bases). The receptor was derived from an adult with an advanced solid tumor such as melanoma, head and neck, liver or kidney cancer. The material sequenced was CD4+ or CD8+ T cells sorted from blood, taken in a trial of the OX40 agonist ivuxolimab. The DNA for the CDR3 is TGTGCCAGCAGCTTGGCAGGGACCCAAGCTAACTATGGCTACACCTTC. The encoded protein is CASSLAGTQANYGYTF.